This T cell receptor (beta chain) emerged from a study of blood T cell repertoires in COVID-19 (dated by TCRdb to 2018 to 2020). Regarding the study in general: Samples from collaborators originated in the United States, Italy and Spain and spanned both the acute and convalescent phases of COVID-19. The repertoires were released in a freely available public database meant as a resource for research on the immune response to SARS-CoV-2. HLA class I and class II types, where available, came from metadata supplied by the sample provider rather than from assay-based typing. The prospective study material was composed of cDNA or gDNA derived from T cells, B-cell-depleted T cells, or PBMCs. Samples were obtained from the ongoing ImmuneRACE study (first 160 participants) and from over 1,000 subjects provided by 6 global collaborators. Sample metadata almost always included a de-identified subject ID, COVID-19 status, age in years and sex. Subjects who had been exposed to COVID-19, were actively infected with it, or had recovered from it provided the deeply sampled blood TCRbeta repertoires that made up the dataset.

The study at large found these results: The amount of clinical and demographic metadata varied by source and participant and was provided uncurated.

A remark on this clone: No antigen is known for it. Nothing much larger sits one base from this clone, and base qualities are not available.

The immunoSEQ Assay, a bias-controlled multiplex PCR, was used to amplify TCRbeta CDR3 regions from genomic DNA. In the authors' own workflow: Nucleated cell counts per sample were estimated from amplification of reference gene primers within the assay. To quantify the absolute abundance of each unique TCRbeta CDR3 rearrangement, sequence reads were collapsed and filtered. For each sample, productive Simpson clonality was calculated by taking the square root of Simpson's diversity index across productive rearrangements. Drawn from immuneACCESS, this table holds only the in-frame rearrangements with V and J called that TCRdb kept. Clones are partly lost; checked studies trace under half to an unresolved V gene and leave the rest unexplained. That table supplies the V and J calls and clone size; D and trimming were determined from the DNA. The sample contains tens of thousands of clones, 88% of them found a single time. Jointly, the top ten make up under 55% of the sample.

The collaborating institutions used their own protocols to collect whole blood in K2EDTA tubes. Collaborator samples were shipped for TCRbeta analysis as frozen whole blood, isolated PBMCs, or DNA extracted from either sample type. This receptor was identified in a human donor in a cohort sampled during active COVID-19. What was sequenced was peripheral blood.

The nucleotide sequence reads as follows: TGTGCCAGTAGTCACCGGGACAGGGGGCCGAAACATGGCTACACCTTC. It specifies CASSHRDRGPKHGYTF. The chain links TRBV19 with TRBJ1-2, with 12 middle bases fitting TRBD1. Here V drops 5 bases and J drops 6 bases, and the junction holds 10 bases not matched to any gene. From the cysteine up to the phenylalanine, the CDR3 has a length of 16 residues. Only the CDR3 portion is preserved as DNA: 48 bases, with reading frame beginning at the first base. CDR1 and CDR2, looked up from the germline V gene (reference sequence), are LNHDA and SQIVND.